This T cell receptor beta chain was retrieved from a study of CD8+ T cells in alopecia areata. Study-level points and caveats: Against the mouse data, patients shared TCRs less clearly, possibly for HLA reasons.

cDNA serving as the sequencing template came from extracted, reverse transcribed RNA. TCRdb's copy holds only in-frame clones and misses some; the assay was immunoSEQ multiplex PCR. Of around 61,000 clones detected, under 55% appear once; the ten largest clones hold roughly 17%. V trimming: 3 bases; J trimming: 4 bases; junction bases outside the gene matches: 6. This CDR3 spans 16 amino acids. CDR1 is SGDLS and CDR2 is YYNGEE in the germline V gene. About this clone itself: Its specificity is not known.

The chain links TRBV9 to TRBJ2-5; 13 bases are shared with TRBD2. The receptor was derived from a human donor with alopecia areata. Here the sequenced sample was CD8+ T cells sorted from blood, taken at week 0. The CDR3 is CASSARTSGSLETQYF. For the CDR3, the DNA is TGTGCCAGCAGCGCCAGGACTAGCGGGAGTTTAGAGACCCAGTACTTC. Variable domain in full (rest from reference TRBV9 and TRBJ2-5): DSGVTQTPKHLITATGQRVTLRCSPRSGDLSVYWYQQSLDQGLQFLIQYYNGEERAKGNILERFSAQQFPDLHSELNLSSLELGDSALYFCASSARTSGSLETQYFGPGTRLLVL.